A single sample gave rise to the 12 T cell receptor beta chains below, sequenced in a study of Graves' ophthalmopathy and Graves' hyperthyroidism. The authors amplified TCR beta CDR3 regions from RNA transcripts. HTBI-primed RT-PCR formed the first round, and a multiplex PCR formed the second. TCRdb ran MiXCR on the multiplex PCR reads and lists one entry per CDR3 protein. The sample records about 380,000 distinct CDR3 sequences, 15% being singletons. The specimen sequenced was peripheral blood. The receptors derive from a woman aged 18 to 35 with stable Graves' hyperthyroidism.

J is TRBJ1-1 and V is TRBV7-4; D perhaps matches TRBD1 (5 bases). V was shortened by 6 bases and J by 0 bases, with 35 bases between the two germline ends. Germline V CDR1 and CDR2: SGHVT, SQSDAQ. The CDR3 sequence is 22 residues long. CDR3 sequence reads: CASRATIRGDSPNLPLNTEAFF. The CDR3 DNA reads TGTGCCAGCAGGGCTACTATTAGAGGCGACAGCCCGAACCTCCCCTTGAACACTGAAGCTTTCTTT.

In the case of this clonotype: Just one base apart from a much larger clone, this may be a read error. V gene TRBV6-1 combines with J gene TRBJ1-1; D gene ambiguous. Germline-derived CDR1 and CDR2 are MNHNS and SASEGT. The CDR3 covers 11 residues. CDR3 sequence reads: CASSPRSEAVF. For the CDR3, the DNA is TGTGCCAGCAGTCCTCGGTCTGAAGCTGTCTTT.

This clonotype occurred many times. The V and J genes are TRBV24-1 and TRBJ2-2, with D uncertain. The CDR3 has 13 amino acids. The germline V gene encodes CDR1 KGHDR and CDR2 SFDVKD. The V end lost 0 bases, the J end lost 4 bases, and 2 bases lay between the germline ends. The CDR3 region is CATSDLFTGELFF. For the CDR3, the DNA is TGTGCCACCAGTGATTTGTTCACCGGGGAGCTGTTTTTT.

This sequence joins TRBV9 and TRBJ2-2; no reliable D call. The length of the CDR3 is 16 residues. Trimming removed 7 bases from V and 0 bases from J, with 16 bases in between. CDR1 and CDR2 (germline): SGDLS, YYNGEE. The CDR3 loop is CASARRVSSNTGELFF. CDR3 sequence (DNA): TGTGCCAGCGCCCGGCGCGTTAGCTCGAACACCGGGGAGCTGTTTTTT. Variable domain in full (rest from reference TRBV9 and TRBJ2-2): DSGVTQTPKHLITATGQRVTLRCSPRSGDLSVYWYQQSLDQGLQFLIQYYNGEERAKGNILERFSAQQFPDLHSELNLSSLELGDSALYFCASARRVSSNTGELFFGEGSRLTVL.

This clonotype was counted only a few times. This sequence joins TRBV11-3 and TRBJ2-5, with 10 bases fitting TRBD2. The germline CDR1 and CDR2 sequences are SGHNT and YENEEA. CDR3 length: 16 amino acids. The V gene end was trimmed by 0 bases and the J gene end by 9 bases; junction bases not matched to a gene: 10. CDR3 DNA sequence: TGTGCCAGCAGCTTAGATTCCGGCAGCGGGGGGGGGGCCCAGTACTTC. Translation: CASSLDSGSGGGAQYF. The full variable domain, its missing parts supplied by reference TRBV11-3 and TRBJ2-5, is EAGVVQSPRYKIIEKKQPVAFWCNPISGHNTLYWYLQNLGQGPELLIRYENEEAVDDSQLPKDRFSAERLKGVDSTLKIQPAELGDSAVYLCASSLDSGSGGGAQYFGPGTRLLVL.

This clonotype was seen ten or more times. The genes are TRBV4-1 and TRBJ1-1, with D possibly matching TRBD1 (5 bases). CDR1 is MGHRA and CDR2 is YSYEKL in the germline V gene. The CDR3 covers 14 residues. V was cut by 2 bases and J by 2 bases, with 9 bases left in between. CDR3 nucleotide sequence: TGCGCCAGCAGCCAAAGAGGGGTTAACACTGAAGCTTTCTTT. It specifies CASSQRGVNTEAFF.

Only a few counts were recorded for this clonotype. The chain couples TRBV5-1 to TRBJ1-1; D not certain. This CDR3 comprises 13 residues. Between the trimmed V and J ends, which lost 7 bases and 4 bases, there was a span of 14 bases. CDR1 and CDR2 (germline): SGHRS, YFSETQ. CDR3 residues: CASGQEGITEAFF. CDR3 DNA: TGCGCCAGCGGTCAGGAGGGCATCACTGAAGCTTTCTTT.

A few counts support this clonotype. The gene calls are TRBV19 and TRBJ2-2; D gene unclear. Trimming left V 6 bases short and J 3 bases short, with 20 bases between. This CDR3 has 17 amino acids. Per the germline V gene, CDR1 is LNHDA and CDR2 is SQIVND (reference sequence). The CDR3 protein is CASSQIWGNFYTGELFF. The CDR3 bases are TGTGCCAGTAGCCAAATCTGGGGAAATTTCTACACCGGGGAGCTGTTTTTT.

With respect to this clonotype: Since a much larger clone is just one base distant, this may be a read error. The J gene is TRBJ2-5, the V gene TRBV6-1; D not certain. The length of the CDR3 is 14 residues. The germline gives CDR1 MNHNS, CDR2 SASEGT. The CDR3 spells CVSSESQTQETQYF. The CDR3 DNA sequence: TGTGTCAGCAGTGAATCACAGACTCAAGAGACCCAGTACTTC.

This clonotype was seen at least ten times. CDR3 sequence (DNA): TGTGCCACCAGTGCTACCCACGCGGGTACCCAAGAGACCCAGTACTTC. It encodes CATSATHAGTQETQYF. The chain uses TRBV24-1 and TRBJ2-5; possible D gene TRBD2, 5 bases. This CDR3 has 16 residues. The V gene's germline CDR1 is KGHDR and CDR2 SFDVKD. With 5 bases removed from V and 1 base from J, the gap between germline ends came to 16 bases.

DNA of the CDR3: TGTGCCAGCAGTGAAATGAGGACAGGGTCCGGGGAGCTGTTTTTT. Its protein product is CASSEMRTGSGELFF. The J gene is TRBJ2-2, the V gene TRBV6-1; 8 nucleotides match TRBD1. CDR3 length equals 15 residues. Trimming took 2 bases from V and 6 from J; bases not matched to a gene: 5. Per the germline V gene, CDR1 is MNHNS and CDR2 is SASEGT.

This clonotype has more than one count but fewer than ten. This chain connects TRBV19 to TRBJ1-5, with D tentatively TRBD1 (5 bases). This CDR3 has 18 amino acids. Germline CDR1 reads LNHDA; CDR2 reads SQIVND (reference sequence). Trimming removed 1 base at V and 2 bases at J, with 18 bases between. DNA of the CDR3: TGTGCCAGTAGTATAGTAGGCCTCCAGGGAATAGGCAATCAGCCCCAGCATTTT. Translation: CASSIVGLQGIGNQPQHF.